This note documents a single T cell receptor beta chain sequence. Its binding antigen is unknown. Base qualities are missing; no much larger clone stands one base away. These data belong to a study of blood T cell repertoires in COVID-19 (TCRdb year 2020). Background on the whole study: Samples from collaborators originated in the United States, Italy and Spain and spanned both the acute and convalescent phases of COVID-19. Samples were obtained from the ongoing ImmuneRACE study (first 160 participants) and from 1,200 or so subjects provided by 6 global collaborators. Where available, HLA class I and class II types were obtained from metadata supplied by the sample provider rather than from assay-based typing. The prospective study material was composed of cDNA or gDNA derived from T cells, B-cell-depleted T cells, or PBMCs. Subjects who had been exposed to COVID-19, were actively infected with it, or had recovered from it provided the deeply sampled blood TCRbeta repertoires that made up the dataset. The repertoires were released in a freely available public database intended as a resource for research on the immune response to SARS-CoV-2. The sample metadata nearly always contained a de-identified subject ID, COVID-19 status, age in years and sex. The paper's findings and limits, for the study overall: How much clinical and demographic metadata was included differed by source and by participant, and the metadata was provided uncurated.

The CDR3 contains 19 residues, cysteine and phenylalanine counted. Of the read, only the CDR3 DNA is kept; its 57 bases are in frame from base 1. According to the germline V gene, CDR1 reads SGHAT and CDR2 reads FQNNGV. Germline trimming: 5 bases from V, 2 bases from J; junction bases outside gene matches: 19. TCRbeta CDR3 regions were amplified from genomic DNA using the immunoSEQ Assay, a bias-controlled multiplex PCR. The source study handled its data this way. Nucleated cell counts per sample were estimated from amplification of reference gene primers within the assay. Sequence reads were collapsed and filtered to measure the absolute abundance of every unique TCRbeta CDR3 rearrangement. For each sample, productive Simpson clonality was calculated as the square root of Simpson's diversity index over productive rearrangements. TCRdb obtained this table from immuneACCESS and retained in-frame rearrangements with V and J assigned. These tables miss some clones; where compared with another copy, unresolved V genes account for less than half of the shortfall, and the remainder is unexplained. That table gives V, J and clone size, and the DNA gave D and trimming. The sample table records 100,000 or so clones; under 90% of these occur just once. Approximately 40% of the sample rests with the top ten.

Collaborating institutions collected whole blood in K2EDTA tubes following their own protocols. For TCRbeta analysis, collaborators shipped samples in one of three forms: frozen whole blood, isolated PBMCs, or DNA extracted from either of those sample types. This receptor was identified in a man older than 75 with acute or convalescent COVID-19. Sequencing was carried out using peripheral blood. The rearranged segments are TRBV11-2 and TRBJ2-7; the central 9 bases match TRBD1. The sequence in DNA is TGTGCCAGCAGCCGGGGGAGGGGGACAGGGAAGATAGGGACCTACGAGCAGTACTTC. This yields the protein CASSRGRGTGKIGTYEQYF.